Shown below are 20 T cell receptor beta chains from a single sample sequenced in a study of shared clonotypes between healthy human individuals. Assay used: immunoSEQ multiplex PCR; TCRdb lists only in-frame clones, some missing. The repertoire holds over a million clones, with roughly 96% as singletons. The sequenced sample was naive CD4+ T cells sorted from blood. The subset here: CD45RA+ positively selected. All receptors derive from a man aged 25-45 years in good health.

This clone occurred once. The V call is TRBV7-2, the J call TRBJ2-6; D is unclear. This CDR3 contains 16 residues. CDR1 is SGHTA, CDR2 FQGNSA, per germline. V lost 3 bases, J lost 0 bases, and 9 bases lay in between. Here the CDR3 DNA reads TGTGCCAGCAGCTTGCGCAGGTCCTCTGGGGCCAACGTCCTGACTTTC. Its protein product is CASSLRRSSGANVLTF.

This clone was counted once. The chain recombines TRBV18 with TRBJ2-7, with D tentatively TRBD1 (6 bases). The CDR3 loop spans 14 amino acids. CDR1 KGHSH and CDR2 LQKENI come from the germline V gene. V shed 4 bases and J shed 3 bases, with 13 bases lying between them. The CDR3: CASSRLRTVYEQYF. The CDR3 DNA sequence: TGTGCCAGCTCACGCCTTAGGACAGTCTACGAGCAGTACTTC.

The J gene is TRBJ1-2, the V gene TRBV4-3, with 7 bases matching TRBD1. Germline-derived CDR1 and CDR2 are LGHNA and YSLEER. With 0 bases clipped from V and 2 bases from J, the junction kept 6 bases outside the gene matches. The CDR3 extends over 16 amino acids. Written as DNA, the CDR3 is TGCGCCAGCAGCCAAGAGGAGACAGGGTGGAACTATGGCTACACCTTC. Translated: CASSQEETGWNYGYTF.

V gene TRBV7-9 combines with J gene TRBJ2-1; tentatively, D is TRBD1 (7 bases). Germline loops: CDR1 SEHNR, CDR2 FQNEAQ (reference sequence). This CDR3 comprises 16 residues. Trimming removed 6 bases from V and 6 bases from J, with 21 bases in between. The CDR3 region is CASRESGGRLTNEQFF. The CDR3 nucleotides are TGTGCCAGCAGAGAATCAGGGGGGCGCCTAACCAATGAGCAGTTCTTC. Full variable domain (rest looked up from reference TRBV7-9 and TRBJ2-1): DTGVSQNPRHKITKRGQNVTFRCDPISEHNRLYWYRQTLGQGPEFLTYFQNEAQLEKSRLLSDRFSAERPKGSFSTLEIQRTEQGDSAMYLCASRESGGRLTNEQFFGPGTRLTVL.

The genes are TRBV2 and TRBJ1-1; tentative D call: TRBD1 (6 bases). The CDR3 has 12 amino acids. Trimming stripped 5 bases from V and 4 bases from J, with 8 bases between. The germline V gene encodes CDR1 SNHLY and CDR2 FYNNEI. The CDR3 reads CASSRQATEAFF. CDR3 DNA sequence: TGTGCCAGCAGTCGACAGGCCACTGAAGCTTTCTTT.

The chain recombines TRBV18 with TRBJ2-2; 9 bases fit TRBD1. The CDR3 covers 17 residues. CDR1 KGHSH and CDR2 LQKENI come from the germline V gene. The V gene end was trimmed by 3 bases and the J gene end by 4 bases; junction bases not matched to a gene: 9. Written as DNA, the CDR3 is TGTGCCAGCTCACCCGCCCCCGGGACAGGGCGCACCGGGGAGCTGTTTTTT. It translates to CASSPAPGTGRTGELFF.

V and J are TRBV29-1 and TRBJ1-2, with 7 bases lining up with TRBD1. The ends lost 7 bases at V and 4 bases at J; junction bases unmatched: 3. The CDR3 extends over 11 amino acids. Germline V gene lookup returns CDR1 SQVTM and CDR2 ANQGSEA. The CDR3 spells CSARDSYGYTF. Written as DNA, the CDR3 is TGCAGCGCCCGGGACAGCTATGGCTACACCTTC.

The CDR3 region is CAISESRQANQPQHF. CDR3 bases: TGTGCCATCAGTGAGTCTCGACAGGCAAATCAGCCCCAGCATTTT. V and J are TRBV10-3 and TRBJ1-5; possibly TRBD1 for D (6 bases). The CDR3 has 15 residues. The germline V gene encodes CDR1 ENHRY and CDR2 SYGVKD. Trimming removed 0 bases at V and 4 bases at J, with 10 bases between.

This sequence joins TRBV5-4 and TRBJ2-1; 8 bases are shared with TRBD2. J gave up 0 bases and V 2 bases, and 7 bases lay outside the gene matches. The germline V gene has CDR1 SGHNT and CDR2 YYREEE (reference sequence). This CDR3 has 17 residues. The CDR3 coding sequence is TGTGCCAGCAGCTTAGGACTAGCCCCATTCTCCTACAATGAGCAGTTCTTC. It encodes CASSLGLAPFSYNEQFF.

CDR3 protein: CAVRGGRETQYF. CDR3 nucleotides: TGTGCCGTCCGGGGGGGGAGAGAGACCCAGTACTTC. V gene TRBV19 combines with J gene TRBJ2-5, with 8 bases aligning to TRBD2. J gave up 4 bases and V 11 bases, and 6 bases lay outside the gene matches. Germline-derived CDR1 and CDR2 are LNHDA and SQIVND (reference sequence). CDR3 size: 12 residues.

The chain has TRBV5-1 and TRBJ2-5; D is perhaps TRBD1 (5 bases). V was clipped by 0 bases and J by 0 bases, with 15 bases between them. Germline V gene data show CDR1 as SGHRS and CDR2 as YFSETQ. The CDR3 is 17 amino acids. In DNA form, the CDR3 reads TGCGCCAGCAGCTTGGTCGCTAGGGGATACTACCAAGAGACCCAGTACTTC. Translated, it gives CASSLVARGYYQETQYF. Supplemented by reference TRBV5-1 and TRBJ2-5, the full variable domain reads KAGVTQTPRYLIKTRGQQVTLSCSPISGHRSVSWYQQTPGQGLQFLFEYFSETQRNKGNFPGRFSGRQFSNSRSEMNVSTLELGDSALYLCASSLVARGYYQETQYFGPGTRLLVL.

The chain has TRBV18 and TRBJ2-1; 9 bases are a match to TRBD1. Germline assignment: CDR1 KGHSH and CDR2 LQKENI. V lost 6 bases, J lost 4 bases, and 7 bases stayed unmatched. There are 15 residues in the CDR3. This chain's CDR3 is CASSQTGTGYNEQFF. CDR3 nucleotide sequence: TGTGCCAGCTCCCAGACCGGGACAGGGTACAATGAGCAGTTCTTC. Full variable domain (outside the CDR3, taken from reference TRBV18 and TRBJ2-1): NAGVMQNPRHLVRRRGQEARLRCSPMKGHSHVYWYRQLPEEGLKFMVYLQKENIIDESGMPKERFSAEFPKEGPSILRIQQVVRGDSAAYFCASSQTGTGYNEQFFGPGTRLTVL.

This chain links TRBV7-2 with TRBJ2-5; either TRBD1 or TRBD2 may fit D (5 bases each). V dropped 1 base and J dropped 5 bases, with 14 bases sitting between them. Per the germline V gene, CDR1 is SGHTA and CDR2 is FQGNSA. This CDR3 has 15 residues. The CDR3 loop is CASSLGGTGSETQYF. CDR3 DNA: TGTGCCAGCAGCTTAGGGGGCACGGGATCGGAGACCCAGTACTTC.

The rearrangement uses TRBV4-2 and TRBJ2-1, with 10 bases matching TRBD1. The CDR3 has 14 amino acids. The V gene end was trimmed by 5 bases and the J gene end by 6 bases; junction bases not matched to a gene: 4. From germline, CDR1 is LGHNA and CDR2 YNFKEQ. The DNA for the CDR3 is TGTGCCAGCAGCTTGGGACAGGGGCTCAATGAGCAGTTCTTC. Protein: CASSLGQGLNEQFF.

This chain's CDR3 is CASSPLVSGTTDTQYF. In nucleotides, the CDR3 is TGTGCCAGCTCACCACTTGTGAGCGGGACCACAGATACGCAGTATTTT. This rearrangement joins TRBV18 to TRBJ2-3; 7 nucleotides match TRBD2. V lost 1 base and J lost 2; bases outside the gene matches: 6. CDR3 length equals 16 residues. CDR1 KGHSH and CDR2 LQKENI come from the germline V gene. The entire variable domain, with the rest obtained from reference TRBV18 and TRBJ2-3, is as follows: NAGVMQNPRHLVRRRGQEARLRCSPMKGHSHVYWYRQLPEEGLKFMVYLQKENIIDESGMPKERFSAEFPKEGPSILRIQQVVRGDSAAYFCASSPLVSGTTDTQYFGPGTRLTVL.

The V gene is TRBV14, the J gene TRBJ2-2; TRBD1 agrees at 7 bases. The CDR3 totals 17 residues. J lost 4 bases, V lost 0 bases, and 8 bases had no gene match. The germline gives CDR1 SGHDN, CDR2 FVKESK. The CDR3 nucleotides are TGTGCCAGCAGCCAAGATACCGGGACAGCTCGCACCGGGGAGCTGTTTTTT. Its protein is CASSQDTGTARTGELFF.

This chain joins TRBV5-1 and TRBJ2-1; 7 positions agree with TRBD1. The CDR3 length is 12 residues. CDR1 is SGHRS and CDR2 is YFSETQ in the germline V gene. V was clipped by 4 bases and J by 7 bases; unmatched bases: 2. This chain's CDR3 is CASSMTGNEQFF. In DNA form, the CDR3 reads TGCGCCAGCAGCATGACAGGGAATGAGCAGTTCTTC.

The rearrangement uses TRBV7-2 and TRBJ2-1, with 16 bases matching TRBD2. The CDR3 has 16 residues. CDR1 is SGHTA, CDR2 FQGNSA, per germline. The V gene end was trimmed by 3 bases and the J gene end by 9 bases; junction bases not matched to a gene: 5. CDR3 DNA: TGTGCCAGCAGCTTGGGACTAGCGGGAGGGATTGGTGAGCAGTTCTTC. Amino acid sequence: CASSLGLAGGIGEQFF. The variable domain in full, with the rest retrieved from reference TRBV7-2 and TRBJ2-1, is GAGVSQSPSNKVTEKGKDVELRCDPISGHTALYWYRQSLGQGLEFLIYFQGNSAPDKSGLPSDRFSAERTGGSVSTLTIQRTQQEDSAVYLCASSLGLAGGIGEQFFGPGTRLTVL.

The chain couples TRBV28 to TRBJ2-5; D might be TRBD1 or TRBD2, each matching 6 bases. Trimming removed 6 bases from V and 5 bases from J, with 22 bases in between. The CDR3 has 16 residues. CDR1 MDHEN and CDR2 SYDVKM come from the germline V gene. The CDR3 reads CASSATGAVLRETQYF. In DNA form, the CDR3 reads TGTGCCAGCAGCGCCACGGGGGCGGTCCTCCGGGAGACCCAGTACTTC.

V usage is TRBV9 and J usage is TRBJ1-1; weak D call: TRBD1 (5 bases). The germline gives CDR1 SGDLS, CDR2 YYNGEE. The ends were cut back, 2 bases at V and 0 bases at J, with 14 bases in the middle. The CDR3 consists of 16 residues. CDR3 protein: CASSVGPDTMNTEAFF. CDR3 nucleotides: TGTGCCAGCAGCGTGGGACCTGATACTATGAACACTGAAGCTTTCTTT.